This T cell receptor beta chain is drawn from a study of T cell clones after liver transplantation. The CDR3 length is 13 residues. Trimming stripped 4 bases from V and 1 base from J, with 8 bases between. Per the germline V gene, CDR1 is KGHSH and CDR2 is LQKENI. Sequencing was performed with immunoSEQ multiplex PCR; in TCRdb, only in-frame clones are kept and a portion is missing. The table includes about 45,000 clones, around 83% detected once. The chain uses TRBV18 and TRBJ2-7; D perhaps matches TRBD1 (6 bases). The sample consisted of CD4+ T cells from blood, taken 24 months after liver transplant. This TCR was recovered from a human patient who received a liver transplant. Among the T cells, some may be from the graft donor. In nucleotides, the CDR3 is TGTGCCAGCTCACTTACAGGGTCCTACGAGCAGTACTTC. Residues: CASSLTGSYEQYF. The full variable domain, completed using reference TRBV18 and TRBJ2-7, is NAGVMQNPRHLVRRRGQEARLRCSPMKGHSHVYWYRQLPEEGLKFMVYLQKENIIDESGMPKERFSAEFPKEGPSILRIQQVVRGDSAAYFCASSLTGSYEQYFGPGTRLTVT.